A selection of T cell receptor beta chains follows, all from one sample in a study of T cells in placental villitis. The assay was immunoSEQ multiplex PCR, and TCRdb's table has in-frame clones only and misses some. This table has 3,200 or so clones, approximately 68% appearing once. Sequencing was carried out using placental tissue containing maternal and fetal cells. These TCRs come from a human patient with infectious villitis; the placental T cells may come from both mother and fetus. CDR3s include the opening cysteine and the closing phenylalanine or tryptophan. Each record gives: CDR3 length, D gene, V gene, J gene, clone size, CDR3 DNA, CDR3 protein. A D gene is named only where the DNA matches it firmly. Where a row states a size, it is once, few, many or the class of an expanded clone; other rows omit it.

20	-	TRBV18	TRBJ1-2	-	TGTGCCAGCTCACCTGACGGGCCGATCCAGACGGGTGATCTCCTCTATGGCTACACCTTC	CASSPDGPIQTGDLLYGYTF
14	-	TRBV19	TRBJ1-1	-	TGTGCCAGTAGCCTACAGGGCGGGAACACTGAAGCTTTCTTT	CASSLQGGNTEAFF
15	TRBD1	TRBV19	TRBJ1-1	-	TGTGCCAGTAGTACCCCCGACAGGGGGAACACTGAAGCTTTCTTT	CASSTPDRGNTEAFF
13	TRBD2	TRBV29-1	TRBJ2-1	few	TGCAGCGTGCGGACTAGCGATTACAATGAGCAGTTCTTC	CSVRTSDYNEQFF
14	-	TRBV15	TRBJ2-2	-	TGTGCCACCAGCAGAGATTTGAAGACCGGGGAGCTGTTTTTT	CATSRDLKTGELFF
14	-	TRBV19	TRBJ1-5	-	TGTGCCAGTACAACCCGACAGTCTAATCAGCCCCAGCATTTT	CASTTRQSNQPQHF
14	-	TRBV2	TRBJ2-1	-	TGTGCCAGCAGTGAAGGGATAGCGGTAAATGAGCAGTTCTTC	CASSEGIAVNEQFF
18	TRBD2	TRBV6-2/TRBV6-3	TRBJ2-7	-	TGTGCCAGCAGTTATGTGGGCGGACTAGCGGAAGGGAAGCGGGAGCAGTACTTC	CASSYVGGLAEGKREQYF
13	-	TRBV6-5	TRBJ1-1	few	TGTGCCAGCAGTTGGACAGTGAACACTGAAGCTTTCTTT	CASSWTVNTEAFF
14	TRBD1	TRBV6-5	TRBJ1-2	-	TGTGCCAGCAGCACAGGGGCGGCTAACTATGGCTACACCTTC	CASSTGAANYGYTF
16	TRBD2	TRBV6-4	TRBJ2-3	-	TGTGCCAGCAGTGAAATAAGCGGGGGGAGCACAGATACGCAGTATTTT	CASSEISGGSTDTQYF
13	-	TRBV5-4	TRBJ2-5	-	TGTGCCAGCACCTCGGACAGCCAAGAGACCCAGTACTTC	CASTSDSQETQYF
13	-	TRBV30	TRBJ2-7	-	TGTGCCTGGAATTCGGACGGGACCTACGAGCAGTACTTC	CAWNSDGTYEQYF
15	-	TRBV6-5	TRBJ1-4	-	TGTGCCAGCAGTTACTCGGAGCAGGGAAATGAAAAACTGTTTTTT	CASSYSEQGNEKLFF
11	TRBD1	TRBV20-1	TRBJ2-7	few	TGCAGTGCCCCAGGGGGCTACGAGCAGTACTTC	CSAPGGYEQYF
16	-	TRBV3-1/TRBV3-2	TRBJ2-4	-	TGTGCCAGCAGCACAGCGTATTTGCAAAGAAAAAACATTCAGTACTTC	CASSTAYLQRKNIQYF
13	TRBD1	TRBV10-3	TRBJ1-2	few	TGTGCCATCAGTGAGTCGACAGGGGTTGGCTACACCTTC	CAISESTGVGYTF
14	-	TRBV5-1	TRBJ1-2	-	TGCGCCAGCAGCTTGAGCCGGGACAACTATGGCTACACCTTC	CASSLSRDNYGYTF
15	-	TRBV7-3	TRBJ2-3	-	TGTGCCAGCAGCTCCCGGGGTAGCGCTACAGATACGCAGTATTTT	CASSSRGSATDTQYF
14	-	TRBV19	TRBJ2-7	-	TGTGCCAGTAGTATAGGGAATAGATACTACGAGCAGTACTTC	CASSIGNRYYEQYF
14	-	TRBV7-6	TRBJ1-5	-	TGTGCCAGCAGCTTGGGAGAGGTCAATCAGTCCCAGCATTTT	CASSLGEVNQSQHF
14	-	TRBV6-5	TRBJ1-2	-	TGTGCCAGCAGTTTTCACAGACAAGACTATGGCTACACCTTC	CASSFHRQDYGYTF
14	TRBD2	TRBV5-1	TRBJ2-3	-	TGCGCCAGCAGCAGGGGACTACACACAGATACGCAGTATTTT	CASSRGLHTDTQYF
14	-	TRBV27	TRBJ1-3	few	TGTGCCAGCAGTTACTCCGGGACCGGCAACACCATATATTTT	CASSYSGTGNTIYF
14	-	TRBV18	TRBJ2-3	-	TGTGCCAGCTCACCACCGGAGATGACAGATACGCAGTATTTT	CASSPPEMTDTQYF
14	TRBD2	TRBV6-1	TRBJ2-3	-	TGTGCCAGCAGTGAACTGGGCCGGGGGGATCTGCAGTATTTT	CASSELGRGDLQYF
11	TRBD1	TRBV12-3/TRBV12-4	TRBJ1-1	-	TGTGCCAGCACCCACAGGGGTGAAGCTTTCTTT	CASTHRGEAFF